These 22 T cell receptor beta chains were all obtained from the same sample, sequenced in a study of tumor-infiltrating lymphocytes in primary liver carcinoma. Co-extraction of RNA and DNA was performed on about 18-30 mg of unsorted bulk tissue. Making TCR beta cDNA involved around 500 ng total RNA and a constant-region primer. ARM-PCR was slightly modified, and three nested multiplex PCR rounds with it gave rise to the TCR beta libraries. PCR rounds one and two used TRBV1-TRBV30 forward primers with a C-beta reverse primer for approximately 10 cycles each. From the multiplex PCR reads, TCRdb called clonotypes with MiXCR, one entry per CDR3 protein. Here the sample spans 100,000 to 150,000 distinct CDR3 sequences, 64% being singletons. Sequences were obtained from liver tumor tissue from sampling region 3. Subset indicated: tumor region T3, left-lateral pole. These receptors were obtained from a woman aged 55 to 70 with primary liver carcinoma and hepatitis B virus infection.

The genes are TRBV20-1 and TRBJ1-5; D gene ambiguous. V lost 1 base, J lost 2 bases, and 21 bases lay in between. Per germline, CDR1 DFQATT and CDR2 SNEGSKA (reference sequence). The CDR3 runs to 18 residues. The CDR3 here is CSARGIGQSKGGNQPQHF. CDR3 sequence (DNA): TGCAGTGCTAGAGGAATCGGGCAGTCGAAGGGAGGCAATCAGCCCCAGCATTTT.

This clonotype was seen only once. This chain joins TRBV21-1 and TRBJ1-2; the D call of TRBD1 is as the table states it, not checked on the DNA. TRBV21-1 is marked as a pseudogene. This CDR3 comprises 17 residues. The CDR3, as DNA: TGTGTCAGCAGCAAAAGGGGTCCAGCGACAGGAAACTATGGCTACACCTTC. It codes for CVSSKRGPATGNYGYTF.

As regards this clonotype: Just one base apart from a much larger clone, this may be a read error. The CDR3 nucleotides read TGTACCAGTCAGACAGGGGCAGGCGGGGAGCTGTTTTTT. The encoded protein is CTSQTGAGGELFF. The V gene is TRBV12-3 or TRBV12-4, the J gene TRBJ2-2, with 8 bases fitting TRBD1. The CDR3 is 13 residues long.

As to this clonotype: A much larger clone differs from this one at a single base, so this may be a read error. CDR3 protein: CASGTRLARMQFF. In DNA form, the CDR3 reads TGTGCCAGCGGGACACGTTTAGCTCGAATGCAGTTCTTC. This sequence joins TRBV28 and TRBJ2-1; D might be TRBD1 (6 bases). V was trimmed by 8 bases and J by 12 bases, leaving 20 bases between them. Germline V gene lookup returns CDR1 MDHEN and CDR2 SYDVKM. This CDR3 comprises 13 residues. Together with reference TRBV28 and TRBJ2-1, the CDR3 gives the full variable domain: DVKVTQSSRYLVKRTGEKVFLECVQDMDHENMFWYRQDPGLGLRLIYFSYDVKMKEKGDIPEGYSVSREKKERFSLILESASTNQTSMYLCASGTRLARMQFFGPGTRLTVL.

This clonotype was recorded once. The rearrangement uses TRBV7-8 and TRBJ2-1; D is unresolved. The CDR3 contains 14 residues. V was clipped by 5 bases and J by 16 bases, with 24 bases between them. Germline V gene sequence: CDR1 SGHVS, CDR2 FQNEAQ. CDR3: CASSLRTELNGQFF. DNA for the CDR3: TGTGCCAGCAGCCTACGGACGGAGCTCAATGGGCAATTCTTC.

This clonotype was detected a few times. The conserved phenylalanine or tryptophan is not found at the CDR3 terminus, so this likely reflects a read error. Here the CDR3 DNA reads TGTGCCAGCAGTACCAGGGGGGCCGGGGAGCTGTTTTAT. Residues: CASSTRGAGELFY. The rearrangement links TRBV6-1 to TRBJ2-2; D may be TRBD1 (7 bases). V shed 5 bases and J shed 6 bases, with 10 bases lying between them. The CDR3 runs to 13 residues. The germline V gene encodes CDR1 MNHNS and CDR2 SASEGT.

Worth noting for this clonotype: A much larger clone differs from this one at a single base, so this may be a read error. CDR3 protein: CASRTQGVGTEAFF. The CDR3 DNA is TGTGCCAGCAGAACTCAGGGAGTGGGCACTGAAGCTTTCTTT. This chain connects TRBV7-8 to TRBJ1-1; D is perhaps TRBD1 (5 bases). The ends were cut back, 6 bases at V and 4 bases at J, with 15 bases in the middle. Per germline, CDR1 SGHVS and CDR2 FQNEAQ. CDR3 size: 14 residues.

On this clonotype: This may stem from a read error, because a much larger clone lies one nucleotide away. The chain carries TRBV5-1 and TRBJ2-7; 11 bases are a match to TRBD2. The CDR3 runs to 14 residues. Trimming removed 5 bases from V and 5 bases from J; junction bases left unmatched: 6. CDR1 is SGHRS, CDR2 YFSETQ, per germline. The CDR3: CASRPLAGGHEQYF. The CDR3 DNA sequence: TGCGCCAGCAGACCCCTAGCGGGGGGCCACGAGCAGTACTTC. The variable domain in full, completed from reference TRBV5-1 and TRBJ2-7, reads KAGVTQTPRYLIKTRGQQVTLSCSPISGHRSVSWYQQTPGQGLQFLFEYFSETQRNKGNFPGRFSGRQFSNSRSEMNVSTLELGDSALYLCASRPLAGGHEQYFGPGTRLTVT.

Worth noting for this clonotype: The junction does not match germline at one end; this may be a read error. This chain uses TRBV5-1 with TRBJ2-1, with D possibly matching TRBD2 (6 bases). This CDR3 comprises 15 residues. Germline V gene sequence: CDR1 SGHRS, CDR2 YFSETQ. CDR3 loop: CASGSSGVSYDERFF. CDR3 sequence (DNA): TGCGCCAGCGGAAGCTCGGGGGTTTCCTACGATGAGCGGTTCTTC.

This clonotype was counted many times. The V call is TRBV29-1, the J call TRBJ2-2, with D possibly matching TRBD2 (5 bases). Trimming left V 7 bases short and J 1 base short, with 13 bases between. The CDR3 contains 14 residues. The germline V gene encodes CDR1 SQVTM and CDR2 ANQGSEA. The CDR3 bases are TGCAGCGCCATATCGGACTGGAACACCGGGGAGCTGTTTTTT. Protein: CSAISDWNTGELFF.

The chain joins TRBV11-3 to TRBJ2-2, with 8 bases that match TRBD2. Germline V gives CDR1 SGHNT, CDR2 YENEEA. J lost 5 bases, V lost 4 bases, and 6 bases had no gene match. The CDR3 spans 15 residues. The CDR3 reads CASSWGLEATGELFF. CDR3 in DNA: TGTGCCAGCAGCTGGGGACTAGAGGCTACCGGGGAGCTGTTTTTT.

The chain employs TRBV29-1 and TRBJ2-5, with 12 bases matching TRBD1. Germline V gene data show CDR1 as SQVTM and CDR2 as ANQGSEA. The V and J ends lost 4 bases and 5 bases, in that order; junction bases with no gene match: 8. The CDR3 is 15 residues long. The CDR3 protein is CSVGSGTGGFETQYF. The DNA of the CDR3 is TGCAGCGTTGGGTCGGGGACAGGGGGCTTCGAGACCCAGTACTTC.

As to this clonotype: This CDR3 fails to terminate in the conserved phenylalanine or tryptophan, so it likely reflects a read error. This chain links TRBV11-2 with TRBJ2-1; D is undetermined. This CDR3 has 17 residues. Looked up from germline, CDR1 is SGHAT and CDR2 is FQNNGV. The CDR3 bases are TGTGCCGGCAGCTTAGTGTTCGACACACTAATTCGCGATGAGCAGTTCTTA. Translating gives CAGSLVFDTLIRDEQFL.

V and J are TRBV14 and TRBJ2-5, with D possibly TRBD1 on 7 matching bases. The V and J ends lost 0 bases and 9 bases respectively, with 23 bases between them. The germline V gene encodes CDR1 SGHDN and CDR2 FVKESK. The CDR3 loop spans 17 amino acids. Written as DNA, the CDR3 is TGTGCCAGCAGCCAAGAGCCAGGGGGACTCCGATGGGAGGCCCAGTACTTC. Translated: CASSQEPGGLRWEAQYF.

About this clonotype itself: The final CDR3 position lacks the conserved phenylalanine or tryptophan, pointing to a likely read error. This rearrangement joins TRBV6-5 to TRBJ1-2; D unclear. The CDR3 consists of 11 residues. From germline, CDR1 is MNHEY and CDR2 SVGAGI. The CDR3 DNA follows: TGTACCAGCATCGAATCGGGGAACTACACCCTC. Protein product: CTSIESGNYTL.

Remarks on this clonotype: The CDR3 does not close with the conserved phenylalanine or tryptophan, likely indicating a read error. It is unclear where the CDR3 begins or ends on the DNA, so no DNA is shown, and the CDR3 is as TCRdb lists it. V is TRBV11-2 and J is TRBJ2-5. The CDR3 is 12 amino acids in total, end residues counted. Germline CDR1 is SGHAT and CDR2 is FQNNGV. The chain's CDR3 is CASSHLGETQYY.

The sample holds a few counts of this clonotype. This sequence may be a read error, since a much larger clone differs from it by one base. V is TRBV29-1 and J is TRBJ1-2; the D is unclear. This CDR3 region has 12 residues. Germline CDR1 and CDR2: SQVTM and ANQGSEA. The CDR3 protein is CRVGGRYYGYTF. The CDR3 bases are TGCAGGGTAGGTGGGAGATACTATGGCTACACCTTC. The entire variable domain, with the rest obtained from reference TRBV29-1 and TRBJ1-2, is as follows: SAVISQKPSRDICQRGTSLTIQCQVDSQVTMMFWYRQQPGQSLTLIATANQGSEATYESGFVIDKFPISRPNLTFSTLTVSNMSPEDSSIYLCRVGGRYYGYTFGSGTRLTVV.

As concerns this clonotype: One end of the junction is discordant with germline, which a read error may explain. The chain combines TRBV6-1 with TRBJ2-6, with D perhaps matching TRBD2 (6 bases). This CDR3 is built from 17 residues. The germline gives CDR1 MNHNS, CDR2 SASEGT. The DNA of the CDR3 is TGTGACAGCAGCCGGGACTCTCTCTCCCCCGGGGCCAACGTCCTGACTTTC. Translation: CDSSRDSLSPGANVLTF.

Worth noting for this clonotype: A much larger clone lies one base from this, so it may be a read error. This rearrangement joins TRBV5-1 to TRBJ2-7, with D possibly matching TRBD2 (7 bases). Germline V gene lookup returns CDR1 SGHRS and CDR2 YFSETQ. The CDR3 sequence is 14 residues long. The CDR3 sequence is CASSHGGPSYERYF. The CDR3 DNA follows: TGCGCCAGCAGCCACGGGGGGCCCTCCTACGAGCGGTACTTC.

J is TRBJ2-2 and V is TRBV11-2; no clear D gene. The CDR3 spans 18 residues. The germline gives CDR1 SGHAT, CDR2 FQNNGV. V lost 2 bases and J lost 2, with 18 bases in between. The CDR3 sequence is CASSLRLGRHDNTGELFF. The CDR3, as DNA: TGTGCCAGCAGCTTACGGTTGGGTAGGCATGACAACACCGGGGAGCTGTTTTTT.

Points on this clonotype: At one end the junction does not follow the germline gene, possibly because of a read error. The chain employs TRBV6-6 and TRBJ2-3; unclear D gene. The CDR3 totals 18 residues. The germline CDR1 and CDR2 sequences are MNHNY and SVGAGI (reference sequence). The CDR3 spells CASIYSKSSSRNADTQYF. As DNA, the CDR3 is TGTGCCAGCATTTACTCGAAATCGTCCTCGCGGAACGCAGATACGCAGTATTTT.

As regards this clonotype: The junction does not match germline at one end; this may be a read error. This chain uses TRBV11-2 with TRBJ1-2, with D unclear. This CDR3 is 13 amino acids long. From germline, CDR1 is SGHAT and CDR2 FQNNGV. CDR3 residues: CASNLDGNYGYTF. The CDR3 DNA reads TGTGCCAGCAACTTAGACGGCAACTATGGCTACACCTTC.